This TCR beta chain came from a study of tumor-infiltrating lymphocytes in localized non-small cell lung cancer. Study context: Several tumor histologies, both smoking statuses, and some post-neoadjuvant chemotherapy samples were included. Each patient gave resected tumor and non-adjacent uninvolved lung tissue.

Produced via immunoSEQ multiplex PCR; TCRdb's table is partial and in-frame only. The sample holds approximately 10,000 clones, 45% to 70% seen once. Germline V lookup: CDR1 MNHNY, CDR2 SVGAGI (reference sequence). V shed 6 bases and J 10 bases; nucleotides not matched to a gene: 6. There are 14 residues in the CDR3. General study results and limits: Higher tumor T cell infiltration than in uninvolved lung was supported by TCRbeta sequencing.

Of note for this clone: Its antigen is not identified.

The gene calls are TRBV6-6 and TRBJ1-6; 10 bases line up with TRBD1. The sequenced sample was uninvolved lung tissue not adjacent to the tumor. The sequence came from a human donor with non-small cell lung cancer. The DNA for the CDR3 is TGTGCCAGCAGGGGGACAGGGGCTCAATCACCCCTCCACTTT. Translating gives CASRGTGAQSPLHF.